These 22 T cell receptor beta chains originate from one sample sequenced in a study of HIV-infected patients and healthy controls. cDNA was made from approximately 0.55 ug RNA using alpha and beta constant primers. Separate chain-specific third strand synthesis with multiplexing indices produced the alpha and beta libraries. TCRdb recomputed calls from the 5' RACE reads with MiXCR, one row per CDR3 protein. Of tens of thousands of distinct CDR3 sequences listed, 8.5% to 9% are singletons. All unsorted peripheral T cells were captured because whole blood was used without fractionation. Sequenced sample: blood. The receptor source for this set is an adult in good health.

This clonotype is deemed medium-sized. V usage is TRBV2 and J usage is TRBJ2-3; no definite D call. The ends were cut back, 8 bases at V and 14 bases at J, with 11 bases in the middle. Germline-derived CDR1 and CDR2 are SNHLY and FYNNEI. CDR3 length: 9 residues. CDR3 sequence: CASGPDRYF. As DNA, the CDR3 is TGTGCCAGCGGGCCTGATCGGTATTTT.

This clonotype was detected many times. The chain couples TRBV6-2 or TRBV6-3 to TRBJ2-3; maybe TRBD2 (5 bases). The CDR3 spans 14 residues. Germline V gene sequence: CDR1 MNHEY, CDR2 SVGEGT. V lost 4 bases to trimming and J lost 1 base, with 9 bases between them. Here the CDR3 DNA reads TGTGCCAGCAGTTTGTCGCGGGGCACAGATACGCAGTATTTT. As protein: CASSLSRGTDTQYF.

This clonotype was recorded at least ten times. This chain links TRBV29-1 with TRBJ1-2; perhaps TRBD1 as D (5 bases). The germline V and J ends were trimmed by 4 bases and 8 bases, with 14 bases remaining between them. This CDR3 region has 12 residues. Germline assignment: CDR1 SQVTM and CDR2 ANQGSEA. The CDR3 region is CSVGRGVEGYTF. The CDR3 DNA reads TGCAGCGTTGGACGGGGGGTAGAGGGCTACACCTTC.

This clonotype was counted at least ten times. The CDR3: CASSLDISRAPLEQYF. CDR3 in DNA: TGTGCCAGCAGCTTAGATATTAGCAGGGCCCCTCTCGAGCAGTACTTC. The chain couples TRBV11-1 to TRBJ2-7, with TRBD1 as a possible D gene (5 bases). V was cut by 1 base and J by 6 bases, with 19 bases left in between. CDR1 is SGHAT and CDR2 is FQDESV in the germline V gene (reference sequence). The CDR3 has 16 residues.

This clonotype has a single count. This chain joins TRBV30 and TRBJ1-2; 7 nucleotides line up with TRBD1. The germline gives CDR1 GTSNPN, CDR2 SVGIG (reference sequence). The CDR3 extends over 17 amino acids. J was trimmed by 7 bases and V by 3 bases; bases with no gene match: 20. CDR3 bases: TGTGCCTGGAGCCGCCTCGAACCAGGGGGATCATCGTCTGGCTACACCTTC. It is translated as CAWSRLEPGGSSSGYTF.

This clonotype was counted a few times. The V gene is TRBV28, the J gene TRBJ2-3, with D possibly matching TRBD1 (6 bases). V was clipped by 3 bases and J by 4 bases, with 14 bases between them. The CDR3 has 15 amino acids. Germline CDR1 reads MDHEN; CDR2 reads SYDVKM. CDR3 sequence: CASSFSTGFSDTQYF. The CDR3 region has the DNA TGTGCCAGCAGTTTCTCGACAGGTTTTTCAGATACGCAGTATTTT.

This clonotype rates as medium-sized. The chain employs TRBV29-1 and TRBJ1-4, with D unresolved. Germline loops: CDR1 SQVTM, CDR2 ANQGSEA. CDR3 length: 12 residues. Trimming pared 4 bases from V and 5 bases from J, leaving 8 bases between. The CDR3 sequence: CSVATINEKLFF. CDR3 DNA: TGCAGCGTTGCAACTATAAATGAAAAACTGTTTTTT.

The chain employs TRBV29-1 and TRBJ2-1; tentatively, D is TRBD2 (6 bases). The CDR3 consists of 16 residues. The V gene's germline CDR1 is SQVTM and CDR2 ANQGSEA. Deletions cut 1 base from V and 3 bases from J, with 16 bases between. The CDR3 sequence: CSVEGQAGGVYNEQFF. The CDR3 nucleotides are TGCAGCGTTGAAGGCCAAGCGGGCGGAGTCTACAATGAGCAGTTCTTC.

By share, this clonotype counts as medium-sized. The chain carries TRBV5-4 and TRBJ1-2; D remains ambiguous. This CDR3 has 13 amino acids. Trimming shortened V by 2 bases and J by 8 bases, and 13 bases separated the two germline ends. Germline CDR1 reads SGHNT; CDR2 reads YYREEE (reference sequence). The CDR3 spells CASSLTPNMGYTF. The CDR3, as DNA: TGTGCCAGCAGCTTAACACCAAACATGGGCTACACCTTC.

This clonotype appeared a few times. The chain joins TRBV12-5 to TRBJ1-1; no firm D call. Germline lookup yields CDR1 LGHNT and CDR2 FRNRAP. This CDR3 comprises 13 residues. V lost 0 bases, J lost 1 base, and 3 bases lay in between. CDR3 amino acids: CASGLVKNTEAFF. The CDR3 DNA is TGTGCTAGTGGTTTGGTGAAGAACACTGAAGCTTTCTTT.

This clonotype was recorded many times. The V call is TRBV25-1, the J call TRBJ1-2; possible D gene TRBD1, 5 bases. V was shortened by 0 bases and J by 6 bases, with 17 bases between the two germline ends. Germline CDR1 reads MGHDK; CDR2 reads SYGVNS. CDR3 length: 16 residues. This CDR3 is CASSEYPNGAQDGYTF. CDR3 sequence (DNA): TGTGCCAGCAGTGAATACCCGAACGGGGCCCAGGATGGCTACACCTTC.

This clonotype was seen many times. This chain connects TRBV6-1 to TRBJ1-1; D remains unclear. V was pared by 0 bases and J by 9 bases, with 11 bases between. The CDR3 has 13 amino acids. CDR1 is MNHNS, CDR2 SASEGT, per germline. CDR3 residues: CASSEAHHGKAFF. The CDR3 bases are TGTGCCAGCAGTGAAGCACACCACGGGAAAGCTTTCTTT.

This clonotype was recorded many times. V usage is TRBV29-1 and J usage is TRBJ1-5, with D unclear. The CDR3 has 13 amino acids. V was cut by 7 bases and J by 6 bases, with 16 bases left in between. Germline V CDR1 and CDR2: SQVTM, ANQGSEA. The CDR3 spells CSASEGSGQPQHF. CDR3 sequence (DNA): TGCAGCGCATCTGAAGGGAGCGGTCAGCCCCAGCATTTT.

J is TRBJ1-2 and V is TRBV7-8, with 10 bases matching TRBD1. The CDR3 contains 15 residues. The germline gives CDR1 SGHVS, CDR2 FQNEAQ. V lost 3 bases and J lost 8; bases outside the gene matches: 9. The CDR3: CASSFQADRGQGYTF. The CDR3 DNA reads TGTGCCAGCAGCTTCCAGGCCGACAGGGGGCAGGGCTACACCTTC. The full variable domain, completed using reference TRBV7-8 and TRBJ1-2, is GAGVSQSPRYKVAKRGQDVALRCDPISGHVSLFWYQQALGQGPEFLTYFQNEAQLDKSGLPSDRFFAERPEGSVSTLKIQRTQQEDSAVYLCASSFQADRGQGYTFGSGTRLTVV.

This clonotype occurred many times. This chain's CDR3 is CASSLLGGENTGELFF. In DNA, the CDR3 is TGTGCCAGCAGTTTATTAGGAGGGGAGAACACCGGGGAGCTGTTTTTT. This chain joins TRBV12-3 or TRBV12-4 and TRBJ2-2, with a tentative D call TRBD2 (6 bases). V was pared by 2 bases and J by 1 base, with 11 bases between. The CDR3 runs 16 residues.

There are many counts of this clonotype. This sequence joins TRBV7-9 and TRBJ1-2; tentative D call: TRBD1 (5 bases). The V end was cut by 4 bases, the J end by 4 bases, with 16 bases between. Germline values: CDR1 SEHNR, CDR2 FQNEAQ (reference sequence). The CDR3 is 15 residues long. The chain's CDR3 is CASSSGTASGYGYTF. The CDR3 DNA reads TGTGCCAGCAGCTCGGGGACCGCGTCTGGCTATGGCTACACCTTC.

V is TRBV10-2 and J is TRBJ2-2; 11 bases align to TRBD2. CDR1 WSHSY and CDR2 SAAADI come from the germline V gene. The CDR3 sequence is 13 residues long. The ends lost 6 bases at V and 7 bases at J; junction bases unmatched: 1. The CDR3 sequence: CASSGTSGGELFF. As DNA, the CDR3 is TGCGCCAGCAGCGGGACTAGCGGCGGGGAGCTGTTTTTT.

This clonotype is medium-sized (0.01 to 0.1%) by share. This rearrangement joins TRBV20-1 to TRBJ2-3; D gene uncertain. Germline V gene sequence: CDR1 DFQATT, CDR2 SNEGSKA (reference sequence). CDR3 length: 12 amino acids. V was clipped by 1 base and J by 4 bases, with 6 bases between them. CDR3 DNA sequence: TGCAGTGCTAGAGTCCAAGCAGATACGCAGTATTTT. It is translated as CSARVQADTQYF.

This clonotype occurred a few times. V is TRBV18 and J is TRBJ1-2, with a weak D call TRBD1 (6 bases). The CDR3 is 14 amino acids. Per the germline V gene, CDR1 is KGHSH and CDR2 is LQKENI. V was clipped by 3 bases and J by 4 bases, with 12 bases between them. CDR3 residues: CASSPQQGIYGYTF. The CDR3 nucleotides are TGTGCCAGCTCACCGCAACAGGGTATCTATGGCTACACCTTC. Filled out from reference TRBV18 and TRBJ1-2, the complete variable domain reads NAGVMQNPRHLVRRRGQEARLRCSPMKGHSHVYWYRQLPEEGLKFMVYLQKENIIDESGMPKERFSAEFPKEGPSILRIQQVVRGDSAAYFCASSPQQGIYGYTFGSGTRLTVV.

This clonotype has only a few counts. This rearrangement joins TRBV5-1 to TRBJ2-3; TRBD1 agrees at 7 bases. The germline V gene encodes CDR1 SGHRS and CDR2 YFSETQ. With 0 bases clipped from V and 2 bases from J, the junction kept 3 bases outside the gene matches. The CDR3 loop spans 15 amino acids. This chain's CDR3 is CASSLEGTVTDTQYF. In DNA, the CDR3 is TGCGCCAGCAGCTTGGAGGGGACAGTCACAGATACGCAGTATTTT.

At least ten counts were recorded for this clonotype. V is TRBV6-6 and J is TRBJ1-6, with D unresolved. Trimming pared 2 bases from V and 7 bases from J, leaving 18 bases between. CDR1 and CDR2 from the germline V gene are MNHNY and SVGAGI (reference sequence). The CDR3 spans 17 residues. The CDR3 loop is CASSYGPLTSENSPLHF. CDR3 DNA: TGTGCCAGCAGTTACGGCCCCTTGACCTCGGAGAATTCACCCCTCCACTTT.

This clonotype was found many times. V usage is TRBV6-1 and J usage is TRBJ2-6; D is undetermined. V dropped 10 bases and J dropped 3 bases, with 25 bases sitting between them. The CDR3 length is 18 residues. Germline CDR1 is MNHNS and CDR2 is SASEGT. Here the CDR3 DNA reads TGTGCCACCAAGGACGACTCCTCCCCTCCCTTTGGGGCCAACGTCCTGACTTTC. Translating gives CATKDDSSPPFGANVLTF.